This T cell receptor (beta chain) originates from a study of T cells in Graves' hyperthyroidism and ophthalmopathy. General observations from the study: Blood also held most thyroid clonotypes expanded beyond 0.001.

The V and J ends lost 3 bases and 4 bases, in that order; junction bases with no gene match: 4. Germline-derived CDR1 and CDR2 are LNHDA and SQIVND (reference sequence). The CDR3 is 15 amino acids. Using RNA transcripts as the source, TCR beta CDR3 regions were amplified. A first-round RT-PCR of the TCR CDR3 used the HTBI primer set. MiXCR, applied by TCRdb to the multiplex PCR reads, yields one record per CDR3 protein. The sample has hundreds of thousands of distinct CDR3 sequences, 30% to 40% seen once. In the case of this clonotype: Antigen: not known.

No progression to ophthalmopathy during 18 months of follow-up defined stable disease. Exclusions: uncontrolled infection, other autoimmune disease, pregnancy, lactation. PBMCs were derived from around 10 ml fresh peripheral blood. This receptor was identified in a woman between 40 and 55 years old with Graves' hyperthyroidism. The J gene is TRBJ2-3, the V gene TRBV19; TRBD2 matches at 10 bases. Sequencing was done on a sample of blood. CDR3 residues: CASSILAGVSDTQYF. The CDR3 bases are TGTGCCAGTAGTATCCTAGCGGGAGTGTCAGATACGCAGTATTTT.